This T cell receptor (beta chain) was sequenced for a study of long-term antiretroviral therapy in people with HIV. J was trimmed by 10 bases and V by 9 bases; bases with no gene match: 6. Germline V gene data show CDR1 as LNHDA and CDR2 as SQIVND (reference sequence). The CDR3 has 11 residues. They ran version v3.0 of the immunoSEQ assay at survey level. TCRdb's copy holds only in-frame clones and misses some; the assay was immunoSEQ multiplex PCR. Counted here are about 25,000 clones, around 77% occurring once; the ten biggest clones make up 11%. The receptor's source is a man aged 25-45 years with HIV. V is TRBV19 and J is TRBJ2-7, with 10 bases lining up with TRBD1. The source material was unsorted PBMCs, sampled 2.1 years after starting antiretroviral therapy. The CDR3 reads CASGTGAPQYF. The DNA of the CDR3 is TGTGCCAGCGGGACAGGGGCTCCCCAGTACTTC.